These 4 T cell receptor beta chains originate from one sample sequenced in a study of early T cells in non-severe SARS-CoV-2 infection. TCRdb reprocessed the 5' RACE reads with MiXCR, giving one entry per CDR3 protein. The sample lists over 30,000 distinct CDR3 sequences, almost 5.5% occurring once. The sequencing used whole blood, collected at baseline. Every receptor here comes from an adult who was a healthcare worker with PCR-confirmed SARS-CoV-2 infection or an uninfected control (not recorded which).

This clonotype was recorded many times. This chain links TRBV5-1 with TRBJ2-1; 7 bases map to TRBD2. Germline V CDR1 and CDR2: SGHRS, YFSETQ. Trimming removed 4 bases from V and 0 bases from J; junction bases left unmatched: 4. This CDR3 has 15 residues. The CDR3 DNA reads as TGCGCCAGCAGCGGCGGGGGTAGCTCCTACAATGAGCAGTTCTTC. This gives the protein CASSGGGSSYNEQFF.

This clonotype was seen repeatedly, ten times or more. The V gene is TRBV11-2, the J gene TRBJ2-2, with D unclear. The length of the CDR3 is 17 residues. The germline gives CDR1 SGHAT, CDR2 FQNNGV. V was pared by 4 bases and J by 0 bases, with 15 bases between. CDR3 sequence: CASSSRTTVTNTGELFF. In DNA form, the CDR3 reads TGTGCCAGCAGCTCTCGCACCACGGTTACGAACACCGGGGAGCTGTTTTTT.

In its sample, this clonotype was seen many times. The chain uses TRBV3-1 and TRBJ2-2; D might be TRBD1 (5 bases). The CDR3 is 14 amino acids. V was shortened by 1 base and J by 4 bases, with 7 bases between the two germline ends. In germline, CDR1 is LGHDT, CDR2 YNNKEL (reference sequence). CDR3 bases: TGTGCCAGCAGCCAAGTAGGGGCCACCGGGGAGCTGTTTTTT. Its translation: CASSQVGATGELFF.

This clonotype was found many times. The rearrangement links TRBV11-2 to TRBJ2-1; TRBD2 agrees at 14 bases. The CDR3 has 17 residues. V lost 5 bases and J lost 7; bases outside the gene matches: 10. Germline V gene lookup returns CDR1 SGHAT and CDR2 FQNNGV. CDR3 DNA: TGTGCCAGCAGCCTGACTAGCGGGAGGGCCCTTTGGAATGAGCAGTTCTTC. Its translation: CASSLTSGRALWNEQFF.